These 14 T cell receptor beta chains came from one sample sequenced in a study of blood T cell dynamics during melanoma immunotherapy. Described time point: pre-treatment baseline. Clones were sequenced by immunoSEQ multiplex PCR, and TCRdb holds only the in-frame ones, with some missing. The table records around 3,400 clones, 92% of them present only once. Sample: effector memory CD8+ T cells from blood, taken from a patient treated with checkpoint blockade. The receptors were sampled from a human donor with melanoma.

V gene TRBV9 combines with J gene TRBJ1-4; D uncertain. Deletions cut 3 bases from V and 3 bases from J, with 12 bases between. Germline V lookup: CDR1 SGDLS, CDR2 YYNGEE. The CDR3 totals 15 residues. CDR3 DNA sequence: TGTGCCAGCAGCGCCTCGGGCAATTCTAATGAAAAACTGTTTTTT. Residues: CASSASGNSNEKLFF.

This clone was counted between two and nine times. The rearrangement joins TRBV6-1 to TRBJ1-5; a weak D match, TRBD1 (5 bases). Per the germline V gene, CDR1 is MNHNS and CDR2 is SASEGT. The CDR3 length is 17 residues. V shed 1 base and J shed 5 bases, with 18 bases lying between them. Written as DNA, the CDR3 is TGTGCCAGCAGTGAAGGCGTGGGACGGGAGGACGATCAGCCCCAGCATTTT. Amino acid sequence: CASSEGVGREDDQPQHF.

The chain joins TRBV4-1 to TRBJ2-7; 10 nucleotides line up with TRBD1. With V trimmed by 5 bases and J by 3 bases, 13 bases remained unmatched. From germline, CDR1 is MGHRA and CDR2 YSYEKL. CDR3 length: 17 amino acids. This CDR3 reads CASSEAYLRDRGYEQYF. Written as DNA, the CDR3 is TGCGCCAGCAGCGAAGCATACCTCCGGGACAGGGGCTACGAGCAGTACTTC.

This clone has just a few counts. V is TRBV19 and J is TRBJ1-1; no clear D gene. There are 11 residues in the CDR3. Germline V gene sequence: CDR1 LNHDA, CDR2 SQIVND (reference sequence). Trimming removed 3 bases from V and 5 bases from J, with 4 bases in between. DNA for the CDR3: TGTGCCAGTAGTATTTTTACTGAAGCTTTCTTT. Translation gives CASSIFTEAFF.

This chain joins TRBV7-8 and TRBJ2-2, with TRBD1 matching 7 bases. The CDR3 is made up of 15 amino acids. Germline-derived CDR1 and CDR2 are SGHVS and FQNEAQ. V trimming: 5 bases; J trimming: 3 bases; junction bases outside the gene matches: 6. CDR3 in DNA: TGTGCCAGCAGCCCCTGGGACAGTGACACCGGGGAGCTGTTTTTT. Protein product: CASSPWDSDTGELFF.

This sequence joins TRBV11-3 and TRBJ2-1, with 12 bases fitting TRBD2. The CDR3 contains 17 residues. Germline values: CDR1 SGHNT, CDR2 YENEEA. J gave up 6 bases and V 1 base, and 7 bases lay outside the gene matches. Written as DNA, the CDR3 is TGTGCCAGCAGCTTAGGGCTAGCGGGAGGGCCCGGCAATGAGCAGTTCTTC. It yields the protein CASSLGLAGGPGNEQFF.

The chain carries TRBV5-1 and TRBJ2-1; D is unresolved. The CDR3 has 11 amino acids. V dropped 4 bases and J dropped 7 bases, with 6 bases sitting between them. Germline V CDR1 and CDR2: SGHRS, YFSETQ. The CDR3 DNA sequence: TGCGCCAGCAGCCAATTGAATGAGCAGTTCTTC. This encodes CASSQLNEQFF.

The rearrangement joins TRBV7-6 to TRBJ2-7; D is undetermined. Trimming took 5 bases from V and 5 from J, leaving 19 bases between them. The length of the CDR3 is 15 residues. Germline assignment: CDR1 SGHVS and CDR2 FNYEAQ. CDR3 protein: CASSQEKAAADEQYF. CDR3 DNA: TGTGCCAGCAGCCAAGAAAAGGCCGCCGCTGACGAGCAGTACTTC. Supplemented by reference TRBV7-6 and TRBJ2-7, the full variable domain reads GAGVSQSPRYKVTKRGQDVALRCDPISGHVSLYWYRQALGQGPEFLTYFNYEAQQDKSGLPNDRFSAERPEGSISTLTIQRTEQRDSAMYRCASSQEKAAADEQYFGPGTRLTVT.

The rearrangement joins TRBV7-2 to TRBJ2-3; 13 bases are shared with TRBD2. CDR1 and CDR2 (germline): SGHTA, FQGNSA. V was pared by 4 bases and J by 2 bases, with 12 bases of the junction left unmatched. This CDR3 is 19 amino acids long. The CDR3 sequence: CASSSPPQLAGGNTDTQYF. DNA of the CDR3: TGTGCCAGCAGCTCCCCTCCCCAACTAGCGGGAGGGAACACAGATACGCAGTATTTT.

The V and J genes are TRBV19 and TRBJ2-7; 7 positions match TRBD2. V dropped 2 bases and J dropped 5; count of bases not matched to a gene: 9. The CDR3 spans 15 residues. Germline V gene data show CDR1 as LNHDA and CDR2 as SQIVND (reference sequence). CDR3 in DNA: TGTGCCAGTAGTATACTCACTGGACTAGACCACGAGCAGTACTTC. Translation: CASSILTGLDHEQYF. Drawing the rest from reference TRBV19 and TRBJ2-7, the complete variable domain is DGGITQSPKYLFRKEGQNVTLSCEQNLNHDAMYWYRQDPGQGLRLIYYSQIVNDFQKGDIAEGYSVSREKKESFPLTVTSAQKNPTAFYLCASSILTGLDHEQYFGPGTRLTVT.

The V call is TRBV5-5, the J call TRBJ1-5; D remains unclear. The V end was cut by 0 bases, the J end by 0 bases, with 7 bases between. Per germline, CDR1 SGHKS and CDR2 YYEKEE (reference sequence). The CDR3 is made up of 15 amino acids. The CDR3 DNA reads TGTGCCAGCAGCTTGGATGGGGATAGCAATCAGCCCCAGCATTTT. Its translation: CASSLDGDSNQPQHF.

The V and J genes are TRBV27 and TRBJ1-1, with a weak D call TRBD1 (5 bases). The ends were cut back, 5 bases at V and 7 bases at J, with 17 bases in the middle. Germline V lookup: CDR1 MNHEY, CDR2 SMNVEV (reference sequence). The CDR3 is 14 residues long. CDR3 sequence reads: CASSLLPQGGEAFF. CDR3 sequence (DNA): TGTGCCAGCAGTCTCCTCCCCCAGGGCGGTGAAGCTTTCTTT.

The J gene is TRBJ1-1, the V gene TRBV27, with a tentative D call TRBD1 (5 bases). V was shortened by 6 bases and J by 3 bases, with 17 bases between the two germline ends. CDR3 size: 15 residues. Germline CDR1 MNHEY, CDR2 SMNVEV (reference sequence). The CDR3 spells CASSSNWGRDTEAFF. The CDR3 DNA reads as TGTGCCAGCAGCTCCAATTGGGGACGGGACACTGAAGCTTTCTTT.

The J gene is TRBJ2-7, the V gene TRBV27; 7 positions agree with TRBD1. Per germline, CDR1 MNHEY and CDR2 SMNVEV (reference sequence). The CDR3 totals 13 residues. J lost 0 bases, V lost 7 bases, and 3 bases had no gene match. The DNA for the CDR3 is TGTGCCAGCACCCCAGGGGGCTCCTACGAGCAGTACTTC. It specifies CASTPGGSYEQYF.